The subject of this entry is one T cell receptor (beta chain). Clones were read by immunoSEQ multiplex PCR, and TCRdb kept only the in-frame ones, dropping some. The sample holds approximately 230,000 clones, about 80% seen once. The CDR3 runs to 13 residues. CDR1 ENHRY and CDR2 SYGVKD come from the germline V gene. The V and J ends lost 6 bases and 4 bases, in that order; junction bases with no gene match: 1. The record originates from a study of control samples from healthy donors and cancer patients. The origin of this receptor is a woman aged 60-75 years with lung cancer. The sample was PBMCs. The chain employs TRBV10-3 and TRBJ2-1; the match to TRBD2 covers 9 bases. CDR3 nucleotide sequence: TGTGCCATCAGGACTAGCGGATACAATGAGCAGTTCTTC. Encoded protein: CAIRTSGYNEQFF.